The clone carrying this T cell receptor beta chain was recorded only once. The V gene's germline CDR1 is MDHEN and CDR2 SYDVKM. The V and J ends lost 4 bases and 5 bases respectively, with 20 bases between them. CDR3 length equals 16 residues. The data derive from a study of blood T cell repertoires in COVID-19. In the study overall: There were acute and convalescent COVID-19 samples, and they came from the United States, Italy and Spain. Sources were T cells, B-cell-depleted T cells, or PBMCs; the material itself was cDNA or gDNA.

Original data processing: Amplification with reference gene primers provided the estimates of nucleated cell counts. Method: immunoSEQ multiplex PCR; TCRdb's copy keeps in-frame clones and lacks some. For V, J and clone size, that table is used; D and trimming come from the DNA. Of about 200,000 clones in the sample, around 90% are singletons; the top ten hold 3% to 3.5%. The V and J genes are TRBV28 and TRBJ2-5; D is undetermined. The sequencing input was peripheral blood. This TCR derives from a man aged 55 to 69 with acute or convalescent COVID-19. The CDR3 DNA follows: TGTGCCAGCAGTTCCCCCTATGAGCGCACAAGGGAGACCCAGTACTTC. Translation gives CASSSPYERTRETQYF. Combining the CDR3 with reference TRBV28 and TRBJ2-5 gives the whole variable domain DVKVTQSSRYLVKRTGEKVFLECVQDMDHENMFWYRQDPGLGLRLIYFSYDVKMKEKGDIPEGYSVSREKKERFSLILESASTNQTSMYLCASSSPYERTRETQYFGPGTRLLVL.